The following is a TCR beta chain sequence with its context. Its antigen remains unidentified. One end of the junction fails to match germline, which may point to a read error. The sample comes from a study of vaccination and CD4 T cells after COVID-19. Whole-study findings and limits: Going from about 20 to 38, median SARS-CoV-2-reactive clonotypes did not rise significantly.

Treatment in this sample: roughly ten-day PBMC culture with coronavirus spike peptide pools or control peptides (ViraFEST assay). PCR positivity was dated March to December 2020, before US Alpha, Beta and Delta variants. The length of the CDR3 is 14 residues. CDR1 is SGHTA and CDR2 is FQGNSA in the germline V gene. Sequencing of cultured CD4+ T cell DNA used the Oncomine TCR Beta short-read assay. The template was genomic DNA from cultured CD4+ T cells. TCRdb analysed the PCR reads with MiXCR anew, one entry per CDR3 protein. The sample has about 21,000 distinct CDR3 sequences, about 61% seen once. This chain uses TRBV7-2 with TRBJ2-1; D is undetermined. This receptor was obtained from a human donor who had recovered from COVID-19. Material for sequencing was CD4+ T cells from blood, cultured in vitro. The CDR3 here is CASSLYSSDNEQFF. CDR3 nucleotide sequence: TGTGCCAGCAGCTTATACTCCTCCGACAATGAGCAGTTCTTC. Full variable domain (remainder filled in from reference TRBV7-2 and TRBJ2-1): GAGVSQSPSNKVTEKGKDVELRCDPISGHTALYWYRQSLGQGLEFLIYFQGNSAPDKSGLPSDRFSAERTGGSVSTLTIQRTQQEDSAVYLCASSLYSSDNEQFFGPGTRLTVL.